The present entry profiles one T cell receptor (beta chain) with its context. Its specificity is unknown. Only Caucasian adults living in Nashville, Tennessee made up the donor group. The CDR3 consists of 15 residues. V shed 0 bases and J shed 10 bases, with 19 bases lying between them. Germline V gene sequence: CDR1 SGHDT, CDR2 YYEEEE. These data originate in a study of shared clonotypes between healthy human individuals. Study-level results: The study generally estimated greater richness for naive than memory subsets. It was the non-shared clonotypes that had lower generation probabilities than clonotypes shared by all four donors. The researchers took only blood, and tissue repertoires probably look different.

Libraries were prepared by immunoSEQ multiplex PCR; TCRdb keeps only in-frame clonotypes and omits some of them. The sample gives millions of clones, 85% to 95% of which show up once; over 0.12% is in the top ten. What was sequenced was naive CD4+ T cells sorted from blood. This sample's subset: CD45RA+ positively selected. This sequence was found in a man in his late teens or twenties in good health. The chain employs TRBV5-6 and TRBJ1-1; the D gene is possibly TRBD1 (5 bases). CDR3: CASSLATGTLKGAFF. Here the CDR3 DNA reads TGTGCCAGCAGCTTGGCCACCGGGACTCTAAAGGGAGCTTTCTTT.